These 30 T cell receptor beta chains share one sample of origin, sequenced in a study of T cell responses to AZD1222 COVID-19 vaccine. Assay: immunoSEQ multiplex PCR; the TCRdb copy retains only in-frame clones and omits some. Of over 130,000 clones in the sample, more than 75% were seen once. The sample here was peripheral blood, taken 28 days after the second AZD1222 dose. Receptor source: an adult who received the AZD1222 COVID-19 vaccine.

Only one count was recorded for this clone. This chain links TRBV6-2 or TRBV6-3 with TRBJ1-1; D might be TRBD1 (6 bases). V lost 4 bases and J 9 bases, leaving 15 bases between the germline ends. This CDR3 comprises 13 residues. The V gene's germline CDR1 is MNHEY and CDR2 SVGEGT. The CDR3 here is CASSSPDGTKAFF. The CDR3, as DNA: TGTGCCAGCAGTTCCCCCGACGGGACAAAAGCTTTCTTT.

The chain is built from TRBV11-2 and TRBJ2-5; a weak D match, TRBD2 (6 bases). This CDR3 spans 16 amino acids. Per the germline V gene, CDR1 is SGHAT and CDR2 is FQNNGV. V was shortened by 5 bases and J by 2 bases, with 18 bases between the two germline ends. As DNA, the CDR3 is TGTGCCAGCAGCCGACCGGGACTTACGACTCAAGAGACCCAGTACTTC. Translating gives CASSRPGLTTQETQYF.

The CDR3 region has the DNA TGTGCCAGCAGCCGGGGACTAGGGCTCACCGGGGAGCTGTTTTTT. Translating gives CASSRGLGLTGELFF. This rearrangement joins TRBV3-1 (or the pseudogene TRBV3-2) to TRBJ2-2; 8 bases map to TRBD2. The CDR3 length is 15 residues. The germline gives CDR1 LGHDT, CDR2 YNNKEL (reference sequence). The ends lost 4 bases at V and 4 bases at J; junction bases unmatched: 5.

V gene TRBV12-3 or TRBV12-4 combines with J gene TRBJ1-4; D remains unclear. This CDR3 has 13 residues. V shed 1 base and J shed 3 bases, with 3 bases lying between them. CDR3 amino acids: CASSLEANEKLFF. The CDR3 DNA follows: TGTGCCAGCAGTTTAGAAGCTAATGAAAAACTGTTTTTT.

The gene calls are TRBV3-1 (or the pseudogene TRBV3-2) and TRBJ2-2; D is unclear. The CDR3 is 15 residues long. Germline CDR1 and CDR2: LGHDT and YNNKEL (reference sequence). V was trimmed by 0 bases and J by 0 bases, leaving 5 bases between them. The CDR3 loop reads CASSQDSTNTGELFF. The CDR3 DNA reads as TGTGCCAGCAGCCAAGATTCCACGAACACCGGGGAGCTGTTTTTT.

The CDR3 bases are TGTGCCAGTAGTATAGATCGTGACACTGAAGCTTTCTTT. Protein: CASSIDRDTEAFF. The rearrangement uses TRBV19 and TRBJ1-1; no clear D. The ends were cut back, 0 bases at V and 3 bases at J, with 5 bases in the middle. There are 13 residues in the CDR3. Looked up from germline, CDR1 is LNHDA and CDR2 is SQIVND (reference sequence).

The V gene is TRBV11-1, the J gene TRBJ2-3, with 7 bases that match TRBD2. The CDR3 runs 13 residues. CDR1 and CDR2 (germline): SGHAT, FQDESV (reference sequence). The V and J ends lost 1 base and 6 bases, in that order; junction bases with no gene match: 1. The CDR3 DNA is TGTGCCAGCAGCTTAGGGGAGGGGGATACGCAGTATTTT. Its translation: CASSLGEGDTQYF. The full variable domain, its missing parts supplied by reference TRBV11-1 and TRBJ2-3, is EAEVAQSPRYKITEKSQAVAFWCDPISGHATLYWYRQILGQGPELLVQFQDESVVDDSQLPKDRFSAERLKGVDSTLKIQPAELGDSAMYLCASSLGEGDTQYFGPGTRLTVL.

The chain joins TRBV7-9 to TRBJ2-7; weak D call: TRBD2 (6 bases). The V gene lost 5 bases and the J gene lost 3 bases, with 17 bases spanning the gap. The CDR3 runs to 15 residues. Germline CDR1 is SEHNR and CDR2 is FQNEAQ (reference sequence). The CDR3 loop is CASSPPRESGYEQYF. DNA of the CDR3: TGTGCCAGCAGCCCACCACGGGAGTCGGGCTACGAGCAGTACTTC.

This chain joins TRBV5-1 and TRBJ2-1; D may correspond to TRBD1 or TRBD2 (5 bases each). Germline V gives CDR1 SGHRS, CDR2 YFSETQ. The CDR3 sequence is 15 residues long. The V gene lost 6 bases and the J gene lost 8 bases, with 21 bases spanning the gap. The CDR3 spells CASKIASGWEYEQFF. The CDR3 DNA reads as TGCGCCAGCAAGATTGCGTCAGGGTGGGAGTATGAGCAGTTCTTC. Together with reference TRBV5-1 and TRBJ2-1, the CDR3 gives the full variable domain: KAGVTQTPRYLIKTRGQQVTLSCSPISGHRSVSWYQQTPGQGLQFLFEYFSETQRNKGNFPGRFSGRQFSNSRSEMNVSTLELGDSALYLCASKIASGWEYEQFFGPGTRLTVL.

The chain employs TRBV27 and TRBJ2-7; 8 bases fit TRBD1. V lost 7 bases and J lost 3; bases outside the gene matches: 11. This CDR3 has 15 amino acids. Germline CDR1 MNHEY, CDR2 SMNVEV (reference sequence). The CDR3 is CASTPGGRGFYEQYF. In nucleotides, the CDR3 is TGTGCCAGCACCCCAGGGGGCAGGGGTTTCTACGAGCAGTACTTC.

The chain carries TRBV5-1 and TRBJ2-1, with 9 positions matching TRBD1. Germline-derived CDR1 and CDR2 are SGHRS and YFSETQ. Germline trimming cut 4 bases from V and 3 bases from J; bases unmatched to any gene: 5. The CDR3 runs to 15 residues. The CDR3: CASSQGQGVYNEQFF. CDR3 nucleotide sequence: TGCGCCAGCAGCCAGGGACAGGGCGTCTACAATGAGCAGTTCTTC.

CDR3 residues: CASSPIVTSGTSGSNEQFF. DNA of the CDR3: TGTGCCAGCAGTCCCATTGTAACGTCCGGGACTAGCGGGAGCAATGAGCAGTTCTTC. This rearrangement joins TRBV7-9 to TRBJ2-1, with TRBD2 matching 14 bases. The CDR3 is 19 residues long. Germline CDR1 and CDR2: SEHNR and FQNEAQ (reference sequence). V trimming: 6 bases; J trimming: 6 bases; junction bases outside the gene matches: 16.

As regards this clone: At one end the junction does not follow the germline gene, possibly because of a read error. The gene calls are TRBV11-2 and TRBJ2-7, with TRBD2 matching over 7 bases. This CDR3 region has 15 residues. CDR1 and CDR2 (germline): SGHAT, FQNNGV. The CDR3 protein is CASSLRLADPYGQYF. CDR3 coding DNA: TGTGCCAGCAGCTTACGGCTAGCGGATCCATACGGGCAGTACTTC.

The CDR3 region is CASSGTITGELFF. The CDR3 DNA is TGTGCCAGCAGCGGCACCATTACCGGGGAGCTGTTTTTT. The V and J genes are TRBV9 and TRBJ2-2; no clear D. This CDR3 spans 13 amino acids. V lost 3 bases and J 5 bases, leaving 8 bases between the germline ends. CDR1 and CDR2 from the germline V gene are SGDLS and YYNGEE.

This clone was observed once. This chain connects TRBV10-3 to TRBJ1-5; D ambiguous. The V gene's germline CDR1 is ENHRY and CDR2 SYGVKD. Between the trimmed V and J ends, which lost 6 bases and 5 bases, there was a span of 11 bases. CDR3 length equals 13 residues. The CDR3 here is CAIRERMDQPQHF. In nucleotides, the CDR3 is TGTGCCATCAGGGAACGGATGGATCAGCCCCAGCATTTT.

The chain employs TRBV5-6 and TRBJ1-3, with TRBD1 identical over 10 bases. Per the germline V gene, CDR1 is SGHDT and CDR2 is YYEEEE. The CDR3 extends over 16 amino acids. V lost 1 base to trimming and J lost 4 bases; unmatched junction nucleotides: 5. CDR3 in amino acids: CASSLWWDRGGNTIYF. The CDR3 DNA is TGTGCCAGCAGCTTGTGGTGGGACAGGGGCGGAAACACCATATATTTT.

The rearrangement links TRBV2 to TRBJ2-3; TRBD2 matches 11 bases. V was pared by 6 bases and J by 2 bases, with 7 bases of the junction left unmatched. Germline values: CDR1 SNHLY, CDR2 FYNNEI. The CDR3 consists of 16 residues. CDR3 nucleotide sequence: TGTGCCAGCAGGGCGCTAGCGGGGGGCTACACAGATACGCAGTATTTT. Its protein product is CASRALAGGYTDTQYF.

This clone has only one observation. The chain recombines TRBV7-2 with TRBJ1-6; maybe TRBD1 (6 bases). V was clipped by 5 bases and J by 9 bases, with 17 bases between them. The CDR3 runs to 15 residues. Per the germline V gene, CDR1 is SGHTA and CDR2 is FQGNSA. For the CDR3, the DNA is TGTGCCAGCAGCCTCGGAGGGGGAACGGGTTCACCCCTCCACTTT. Its translation: CASSLGGGTGSPLHF.

V is TRBV6-2 or TRBV6-3 and J is TRBJ1-5; D is perhaps TRBD1 (6 bases). V lost 2 bases, J lost 1 base, and 15 bases lay in between. Germline V CDR1 and CDR2: MNHEY, SVGEGT. CDR3 length: 17 amino acids. CDR3 sequence reads: CASSYTITGPSNQPQHF. The CDR3 DNA reads TGTGCCAGCAGTTACACGATTACAGGGCCCAGCAATCAGCCCCAGCATTTT.

The V and J genes are TRBV5-4 and TRBJ2-7; the match to TRBD1 covers 10 bases. The CDR3 sequence is 14 residues long. With V trimmed by 1 base and J by 4 bases, 2 bases remained unmatched. Germline lookup yields CDR1 SGHNT and CDR2 YYREEE (reference sequence). The CDR3 region is CASSLTGQGYEQYF. The DNA for the CDR3 is TGTGCCAGCAGCTTGACGGGACAGGGGTACGAGCAGTACTTC.

CDR3 amino acids: CASSSAGRAAETQYF. CDR3 in DNA: TGTGCCAGCAGCTCTGCGGGGAGGGCCGCGGAGACCCAGTACTTC. V and J are TRBV7-3 and TRBJ2-5; 7 bases match TRBD2. The V and J ends lost 4 bases and 5 bases, in that order; junction bases with no gene match: 10. The CDR3 loop spans 15 amino acids. Germline V gene lookup returns CDR1 SGHTA and CDR2 FQGTGA.

The J gene is TRBJ2-3, the V gene TRBV5-1; 8 nucleotides align to TRBD2. V shed 0 bases and J 4 bases; nucleotides not matched to a gene: 13. Germline V gives CDR1 SGHRS, CDR2 YFSETQ. The CDR3 is made up of 18 amino acids. The DNA of the CDR3 is TGCGCCAGCAGCTTGGGGGGGACTAGTCCGTTGTTCGCAGATACGCAGTATTTT. As protein: CASSLGGTSPLFADTQYF.

The gene calls are TRBV6-5 and TRBJ2-1, with D possibly matching TRBD2 (6 bases). CDR3 length: 14 residues. Germline CDR1 reads MNHEY; CDR2 reads SVGAGI. Deletions cut 6 bases from V and 10 bases from J, with 19 bases between. The CDR3 sequence is CASRGGGGLWEQFF. The CDR3 DNA reads as TGTGCCAGCAGGGGGGGAGGTGGTTTATGGGAGCAGTTCTTC.

CDR3 protein: CASSPGQGGTGEQYF. In DNA form, the CDR3 reads TGTGCCAGCTCACCAGGTCAGGGGGGAACTGGCGAGCAGTACTTC. The chain is built from TRBV18 and TRBJ2-7, with D tentatively TRBD1 (7 bases). Trimming left V 2 bases short and J 6 bases short, with 17 bases between. Germline loops: CDR1 KGHSH, CDR2 LQKENI. The CDR3 has 15 amino acids.

This clone has just a few counts. The CDR3, as DNA: TGTGCCAGCAGCCCAAAGGCAGGAGACACCGGGGAGCTGTTTTTT. Translation: CASSPKAGDTGELFF. The rearrangement links TRBV5-4 to TRBJ2-2, with no clear D. There are 15 residues in the CDR3. Between the trimmed V and J ends, which lost 4 bases and 3 bases, there was a span of 13 bases. From germline, CDR1 is SGHNT and CDR2 YYREEE (reference sequence).

This chain connects TRBV4-1 to TRBJ1-3, with D unresolved. CDR1 MGHRA and CDR2 YSYEKL come from the germline V gene. The CDR3 is 14 residues long. The V gene lost 5 bases and the J gene lost 3 bases, with 11 bases spanning the gap. The CDR3 sequence is CASSSGSDGNTIYF. In DNA, the CDR3 is TGCGCCAGCAGCTCCGGAAGTGATGGAAACACCATATATTTT.

This sequence joins TRBV9 and TRBJ2-7, with 9 bases identical to TRBD2. Trimming took 4 bases from V and 0 from J; bases not matched to a gene: 5. Germline V lookup: CDR1 SGDLS, CDR2 YYNGEE. This CDR3 is built from 15 residues. CDR3 protein: CASSRAGGDSYEQYF. The CDR3 DNA sequence: TGTGCCAGCAGCAGAGCGGGAGGAGACTCCTACGAGCAGTACTTC.

The chain employs TRBV4-1 and TRBJ1-2, with D maybe TRBD1 (5 bases). V lost 4 bases and J lost 5, with 20 bases in between. The CDR3 is 16 residues long. Per germline, CDR1 MGHRA and CDR2 YSYEKL. For the CDR3, the DNA is TGCGCCAGCAGCCTCCTAGCAGAGGGCGGGGGGTATGGCTACACCTTC. It is translated as CASSLLAEGGGYGYTF.

This chain joins TRBV2 and TRBJ1-3; D is perhaps TRBD1 (5 bases). The CDR3 sequence is 12 residues long. Germline V gives CDR1 SNHLY, CDR2 FYNNEI. The CDR3 protein is CAAGTFGNTIYF. For the CDR3, the DNA is TGTGCGGCGGGGACGTTTGGAAACACCATATATTTT.

This chain connects TRBV14 to TRBJ2-2, with TRBD1 as a possible D gene (6 bases). Germline CDR1 SGHDN, CDR2 FVKESK. The CDR3 sequence is 13 residues long. Deletions cut 6 bases from V and 5 bases from J, with 10 bases between. DNA for the CDR3: TGTGCCAGCAGTCAACAGGGAACCGGGGAGCTGTTTTTT. Protein sequence: CASSQQGTGELFF.